Following are 31 T cell receptor beta chains from one sample sequenced in a study of T-cell memory formation after mild COVID-19 (dated by TCRdb to the early 2020s). The library was obtained by 5' RACE. Instrument used: Illumina NovaSeq 6000. TCRdb cleaned the public reads at Q25 with fastp, built clones with MiXCR and kept in-frame beta chains. Rows with one shared CDR3 protein collapse into an entry with the most common genes and DNA. The sample records 580,000 or so distinct CDR3 sequences, 17% of which are singletons. About 7.5% of the sample belongs to the ten largest clones. The specimen sequenced was PBMCs or a T cell subset sorted from them (not recorded which). These receptors were taken from an adult woman who had mild COVID-19 (a few samples of this study predate the infection). The sample titles of this study are shuffled in the database, so cell type and time point are left out; the donor was told from shared clones.

V gene TRBV18 combines with J gene TRBJ2-1; 8 bases map to TRBD1. The junction had 7 bases not matched to a gene; V was cut back by 3 bases and J by 6 bases. The germline gives CDR1 KGHSH, CDR2 LQKENI. The CDR3 has 15 residues. The CDR3 DNA reads TGTGCCAGCTCACCTTTCCAGGGGGCGGTCAATGAGCAGTTCTTC. It is translated as CASSPFQGAVNEQFF.

CDR3 sequence reads: CASSPISDSNYGYTF. The CDR3 region has the DNA TGTGCCAGCTCACCTATTTCCGATTCTAACTATGGCTACACCTTC. The genes are TRBV18 and TRBJ1-2; D unresolved. The V end lost 3 bases, the J end lost 0 bases, and 11 bases lay between the germline ends. In germline, CDR1 is KGHSH, CDR2 LQKENI. The CDR3 consists of 15 residues.

The gene calls are TRBV5-1 and TRBJ2-2; 8 bases line up with TRBD1. Germline loops: CDR1 SGHRS, CDR2 YFSETQ. Unmatched junction bases numbered 5, after V lost 1 base and J lost 6 bases. The CDR3 is 15 amino acids. In DNA form, the CDR3 reads TGCGCCAGCAGCTTGCAGGCAGGGGGCCCCGGGGAGCTGTTTTTT. This encodes CASSLQAGGPGELFF.

This clonotype was observed a few times. The chain links TRBV3-1 to TRBJ1-4; TRBD1 is a possible D gene (6 bases). The V gene's germline CDR1 is LGHDT and CDR2 YNNKEL (reference sequence). Deletions cut 2 bases from V and 4 bases from J, with 14 bases between. This CDR3 is 16 amino acids long. DNA of the CDR3: TGTGCCAGCAGCCAAAGAGAGGGGGGAGTTAATGAAAAACTGTTTTTT. Protein: CASSQREGGVNEKLFF.

This clonotype was seen a few times. This chain uses TRBV11-1 with TRBJ2-3; 11 positions agree with TRBD2. Trimming at V came to 5 bases and at J to 3 bases, leaving 10 bases not matched to a gene. This CDR3 has 17 residues. The germline V gene encodes CDR1 SGHAT and CDR2 FQDESV (reference sequence). The CDR3: CASSASGGWRQTDTQYF. The DNA of the CDR3 is TGTGCCAGCAGCGCTAGCGGGGGGTGGAGGCAAACAGATACGCAGTATTTT.

J is TRBJ1-4 and V is TRBV27, with TRBD1 matching 7 bases. This CDR3 has 16 amino acids. The germline V gene has CDR1 MNHEY and CDR2 SMNVEV (reference sequence). After removal of 2 bases from V and 8 bases from J, the junction contained 11 bases not matched to a gene. In DNA form, the CDR3 reads TGTGCCAGCAGTTTAACAGGGGCGTTTCGGGAGGAAAAACTGTTTTTT. It encodes CASSLTGAFREEKLFF. Based on the CDR3 plus reference TRBV27 and TRBJ1-4, the full variable domain is EAQVTQNPRYLITVTGKKLTVTCSQNMNHEYMSWYRQDPGLGLRQIYYSMNVEVTDKGDVPEGYKVSRKEKRNFPLILESPSPNQTSLYFCASSLTGAFREEKLFFGSGTQLSVL.

The chain recombines TRBV5-6 with TRBJ1-1; D possibly corresponds to TRBD1 (5 bases). The CDR3 length is 15 residues. Germline V gene sequence: CDR1 SGHDT, CDR2 YYEEEE. V gave up 5 bases and J gave up 10 bases, with 24 bases separating them. The CDR3 coding sequence is TGTGCCAGCAGATTCATCAGGGAGTTAAGGAGAAGAGCTTTCTTT. Protein: CASRFIRELRRRAFF.

This clonotype was counted a few times. The CDR3 reads CASSQNLAGQEVSGELFF. As DNA, the CDR3 is TGTGCCAGCAGTCAAAACCTTGCGGGACAGGAAGTATCCGGGGAGCTGTTTTTT. This rearrangement joins TRBV7-9 to TRBJ2-2; 8 bases fit TRBD1. Trimming took 6 bases from V and 6 from J; bases not matched to a gene: 18. Germline CDR1 is SEHNR and CDR2 is FQNEAQ (reference sequence). The CDR3 length is 18 residues.

The chain uses TRBV6-5 and TRBJ2-1, with D perhaps matching TRBD1 (5 bases). The CDR3 loop spans 16 amino acids. CDR1 MNHEY and CDR2 SVGAGI come from the germline V gene. V was cut by 3 bases and J by 7 bases, with 19 bases left in between. CDR3 bases: TGTGCCAGCAGTTATGGTGGGATCCAGGGTAAGAATGAGCAGTTCTTC. The encoded protein is CASSYGGIQGKNEQFF.

This clonotype came up a few times. The chain joins TRBV27 to TRBJ2-3; D gene uncertain. Germline V gene lookup returns CDR1 MNHEY and CDR2 SMNVEV (reference sequence). The CDR3 contains 15 residues. Trimming removed 6 bases from V and 2 bases from J, with 15 bases in between. CDR3 nucleotide sequence: TGTGCCAGCAGCTTGAGCCGGACCACCACAGATACGCAGTATTTT. This translates into CASSLSRTTTDTQYF.

This clonotype was counted at least ten times. V gene TRBV7-9 combines with J gene TRBJ2-5, with D perhaps TRBD1 or TRBD2 (5 bases each). Trimming removed 3 bases at V and 1 base at J, with 15 bases between. In germline, CDR1 is SEHNR, CDR2 FQNEAQ (reference sequence). The CDR3 runs to 16 residues. The CDR3 region has the DNA TGTGCCAGCAGCTTCGCCGGGACCCTAATCCAAGAGACCCAGTACTTC. Translating it yields CASSFAGTLIQETQYF.

Worth noting for this clonotype: The junction differs from germline at one of its ends, possibly a read error. The J gene is TRBJ2-1, the V gene TRBV7-9; possible D gene TRBD1, 6 bases. CDR1 SEHNR and CDR2 FQNEAQ come from the germline V gene (reference sequence). The CDR3 sequence is 16 residues long. Here the CDR3 reads CASSLARGSSNNEQFF. The CDR3 region has the DNA TGTGCCAGCAGCTTAGCGAGGGGGTCCTCCAACAATGAGCAGTTCTTC.

V and J are TRBV7-2 and TRBJ2-2; 11 nucleotides align to TRBD2. CDR3 length: 14 residues. V was pared by 6 bases and J by 4 bases, with 1 base of the junction left unmatched. Germline CDR1 SGHTA, CDR2 FQGNSA. The CDR3 region has the DNA TGTGCCAGCAGACTAGCGGGAGCCACCGGGGAGCTGTTTTTT. Protein sequence: CASRLAGATGELFF.

The chain is built from TRBV11-2 and TRBJ2-7, with 7 bases fitting TRBD1. The CDR3 extends over 12 amino acids. Germline loops: CDR1 SGHAT, CDR2 FQNNGV. V was clipped by 5 bases and J by 6 bases; unmatched bases: 4. CDR3 in amino acids: CASSMTGTEQYF. DNA for the CDR3: TGTGCCAGCAGCATGACAGGGACCGAGCAGTACTTC.

In this sample, this clonotype turned up a few times. V usage is TRBV7-3 and J usage is TRBJ2-1; unclear D gene. Germline loops: CDR1 SGHTA, CDR2 FQGTGA. V was shortened by 5 bases and J by 0 bases, with 11 bases between the two germline ends. The CDR3 sequence is 15 residues long. The CDR3 loop is CASSPLGNSYNEQFF. CDR3 nucleotides: TGTGCCAGCAGCCCACTGGGGAACTCCTACAATGAGCAGTTCTTC.

V usage is TRBV4-1 and J usage is TRBJ1-4; possibly TRBD1 for D (6 bases). V shed 3 bases and J shed 4 bases, with 18 bases lying between them. This CDR3 spans 17 amino acids. Germline CDR1 and CDR2: MGHRA and YSYEKL. The CDR3 spells CASSHLLGGEDNEKLFF. CDR3 nucleotide sequence: TGCGCCAGCAGCCATCTATTAGGGGGGGAGGATAATGAAAAACTGTTTTTT.

This clonotype was counted a few times. J is TRBJ2-7 and V is TRBV4-3; D perhaps matches TRBD2 (6 bases). Germline V gives CDR1 LGHNA, CDR2 YSLEER. Trimming shortened V by 0 bases and J by 1 base, and 16 bases separated the two germline ends. The CDR3 is 17 residues long. The CDR3 coding sequence is TGCGCCAGCAGCCAAGAATTTTCTCGGGAGAGGTCCTACGAGCAGTACTTC. Protein: CASSQEFSRERSYEQYF.

A few counts support this clonotype. The chain couples TRBV5-1 to TRBJ2-5, with 8 bases lining up with TRBD1. Germline V gives CDR1 SGHRS, CDR2 YFSETQ. This CDR3 comprises 13 residues. J was trimmed by 4 bases and V by 3 bases; bases with no gene match: 2. CDR3 DNA: TGCGCCAGCAGCTGGACAGGGTTAGAGACCCAGTACTTC. It is translated as CASSWTGLETQYF.

There are a few counts of this clonotype. The CDR3 protein is CASTVSGNYGYTF. CDR3 DNA sequence: TGTGCCAGCACTGTCAGTGGAAACTATGGCTACACCTTC. The chain recombines TRBV12-3 or TRBV12-4 with TRBJ1-2; no firm D call. This CDR3 is 13 amino acids long. V was clipped by 7 bases and J by 2 bases, with 11 bases between them.

In this sample, this clonotype turned up a few times. This chain connects TRBV5-1 to TRBJ2-7; 10 positions match TRBD1. V lost 3 bases, J lost 3 bases, and 6 bases stayed unmatched. The germline CDR1 and CDR2 sequences are SGHRS and YFSETQ. This CDR3 region has 15 residues. The CDR3: CASSSTGGGFYEQYF. CDR3 bases: TGCGCCAGCAGCTCGACAGGGGGCGGTTTCTACGAGCAGTACTTC.

The J gene is TRBJ2-3, the V gene TRBV24-1; 12 bases match TRBD2. The germline V gene encodes CDR1 KGHDR and CDR2 SFDVKD. The CDR3 consists of 18 residues. Trimming cost V 3 bases and J 7 bases; bases outside gene matches: 13. DNA of the CDR3: TGTGCCACCAGTGATCCTGGGACTAGCGGGCCCGTCGTCTATACGCAGTATTTT. It translates to CATSDPGTSGPVVYTQYF.

This clonotype was observed a few times. J is TRBJ2-7 and V is TRBV12-3 or TRBV12-4; no clear D. Trimming stripped 5 bases from V and 1 base from J, with 9 bases between. The CDR3 runs to 13 residues. The DNA for the CDR3 is TGTGCCAGCAGTCCTTGGGGTTCCTACGAGCAGTACTTC. Its translation is CASSPWGSYEQYF.

This clonotype was seen once. The rearrangement uses TRBV11-2 and TRBJ2-5; perhaps TRBD1 as D (7 bases). V dropped 4 bases and J dropped 2 bases, with 20 bases sitting between them. The CDR3 sequence is 17 residues long. CDR1 and CDR2 (germline): SGHAT, FQNNGV. CDR3 coding DNA: TGTGCCAGCAGCTCCAGGGGGGCTAGCAGAATACAAGAGACCCAGTACTTC. Its protein is CASSSRGASRIQETQYF.

The chain combines TRBV11-2 with TRBJ1-2, with 9 bases fitting TRBD1. CDR3 length: 14 residues. Germline CDR1 is SGHAT and CDR2 is FQNNGV. J lost 8 bases, V lost 3 bases, and 7 bases had no gene match. CDR3 bases: TGTGCCAGCAGCTTCGGACAGGGGCGTATGGGCTACACCTTC. Translating it yields CASSFGQGRMGYTF. Full variable domain (remainder filled in from reference TRBV11-2 and TRBJ1-2): EAGVAQSPRYKIIEKRQSVAFWCNPISGHATLYWYQQILGQGPKLLIQFQNNGVVDDSQLPKDRFSAERLKGVDSTLKIQPAKLEDSAVYLCASSFGQGRMGYTFGSGTRLTVV.

This chain connects TRBV24-1 to TRBJ2-2; D unclear. Germline loops: CDR1 KGHDR, CDR2 SFDVKD. The CDR3 runs to 14 residues. V gave up 5 bases and J gave up 3 bases, with 9 bases separating them. The CDR3 loop reads CATSGRSYTGELFF. The CDR3 DNA is TGTGCCACCAGTGGCCGCAGCTACACCGGGGAGCTGTTTTTT.

This clonotype was detected a few times. The chain links TRBV7-9 to TRBJ2-7, with 7 positions matching TRBD2. The V gene end was trimmed by 0 bases and the J gene end by 2 bases; junction bases not matched to a gene: 10. Germline lookup yields CDR1 SEHNR and CDR2 FQNEAQ (reference sequence). The CDR3 covers 17 residues. The CDR3 reads CASSLALGLAEPYEQYF. In DNA form, the CDR3 reads TGTGCCAGCAGCTTAGCGCTGGGGCTAGCGGAACCCTACGAGCAGTACTTC.

This clonotype was counted only a few times. This rearrangement joins TRBV5-1 to TRBJ2-5; D might be TRBD1 or TRBD2, each matching 5 bases. This CDR3 spans 14 amino acids. The germline gives CDR1 SGHRS, CDR2 YFSETQ. V was trimmed by 3 bases and J by 1 base, leaving 10 bases between them. The CDR3 nucleotides read TGCGCCAGCAGCTCGGGGCAGGTCCAAGAGACCCAGTACTTC. Protein: CASSSGQVQETQYF. Together with reference TRBV5-1 and TRBJ2-5, the CDR3 gives the full variable domain: KAGVTQTPRYLIKTRGQQVTLSCSPISGHRSVSWYQQTPGQGLQFLFEYFSETQRNKGNFPGRFSGRQFSNSRSEMNVSTLELGDSALYLCASSSGQVQETQYFGPGTRLLVL.

In its sample, this clonotype was seen a few times. This chain connects TRBV6-1 to TRBJ2-7; D possibly corresponds to TRBD1 (5 bases). V gave up 4 bases and J gave up 4 bases, with 14 bases separating them. The germline CDR1 and CDR2 sequences are MNHNS and SASEGT. This CDR3 spans 14 amino acids. The CDR3 region has the DNA TGTGCCAGCAGTGGGTCAGGGTCTCTATACGAGCAGTACTTC. Translation: CASSGSGSLYEQYF.

The chain employs TRBV30 and TRBJ2-2; D not resolved. There are 13 residues in the CDR3. Trimming took off 2 bases at V and 6 bases at J, with 10 bases between the two ends. Looked up from germline, CDR1 is GTSNPN and CDR2 is SVGIG (reference sequence). The CDR3 loop is CAWSPLGPGELFF. The DNA of the CDR3 is TGTGCCTGGAGTCCGCTCGGCCCCGGGGAGCTGTTTTTT.

The V call is TRBV7-2, the J call TRBJ2-6; TRBD1 agrees at 7 bases. Germline V CDR1 and CDR2: SGHTA, FQGNSA. The J segment lost 2 bases and the V segment lost 3 bases, leaving 1 base of the junction unmatched. The CDR3 totals 15 residues. The CDR3 spells CASSLTGTGANVLTF. CDR3 sequence (DNA): TGTGCCAGCAGCTTGACAGGGACTGGGGCCAACGTCCTGACTTTC.

CDR3 residues: CSASPPLGHNSPLHF. The CDR3 nucleotides are TGCAGTGCTAGCCCTCCCTTGGGGCATAATTCACCCCTCCACTTT. This chain links TRBV20-1 with TRBJ1-6; D perhaps matches TRBD1 (5 bases). From germline, CDR1 is DFQATT and CDR2 SNEGSKA (reference sequence). The germline V and J ends were trimmed by 3 bases and 5 bases, with 14 bases remaining between them. The CDR3 runs 15 residues.